This T cell receptor (beta chain) was obtained from a study of blood T cell repertoires in COVID-19. This clone was counted only a few times. Generated by immunoSEQ multiplex PCR, the TCRdb table keeps only in-frame clones and is missing some. The sample lists about 69,000 clones; roughly 80% were seen once. V lost 4 bases, J lost 7 bases, and 9 bases lay in between. Germline values: CDR1 SGHRS, CDR2 YFSETQ. The CDR3 totals 13 residues. Sequences were obtained from peripheral blood. The TCR sequence derives from a woman of 80 years or more with acute or convalescent COVID-19. This chain uses TRBV5-1 with TRBJ1-6; D uncertain. CDR3 amino acids: CASSPGRNSPLHF. The CDR3 DNA reads as TGCGCCAGCAGCCCGGGGAGAAATTCACCCCTCCACTTT.